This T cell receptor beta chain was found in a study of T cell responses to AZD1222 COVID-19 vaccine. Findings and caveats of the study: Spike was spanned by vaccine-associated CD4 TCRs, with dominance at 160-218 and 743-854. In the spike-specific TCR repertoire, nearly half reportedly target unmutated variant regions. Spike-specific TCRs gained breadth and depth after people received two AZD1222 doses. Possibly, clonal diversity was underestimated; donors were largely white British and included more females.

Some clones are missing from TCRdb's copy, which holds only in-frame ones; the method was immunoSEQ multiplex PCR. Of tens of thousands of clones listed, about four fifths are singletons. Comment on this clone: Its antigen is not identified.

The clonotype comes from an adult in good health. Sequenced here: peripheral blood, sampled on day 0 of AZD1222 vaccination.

The CDR3 is CASSFRDRQTNTEAFF. For the CDR3, the DNA is TGTGCCAGCAGTTTCCGGGACAGACAAACAAACACTGAAGCTTTCTTT. The V gene is TRBV6-5, the J gene TRBJ1-1; TRBD1 agrees at 7 bases. The CDR3 totals 16 residues. Germline V gene sequence: CDR1 MNHEY, CDR2 SVGAGI. Trimming cost V 4 bases and J 2 bases; bases outside gene matches: 10.